The 18 T cell receptor beta chains below come from one sample, sequenced in a study of cytomegalovirus exposure and HLA in healthy donors. Use of 60 Vbeta and 13 Jbeta primers characterized the PCR. The method was immunoSEQ multiplex PCR; TCRdb's version includes in-frame clones alone and lacks a portion of them. The repertoire holds about 150,000 clones, with around 82% as singletons. The source material was PBMCs. All receptors derive from a woman between 50 and 59 years old in good health and CMV-seropositive.

V usage is TRBV4-1 and J usage is TRBJ2-3, with 12 bases identical to TRBD2. Germline trimming cut 0 bases from V and 0 bases from J; bases unmatched to any gene: 4. This CDR3 region has 18 residues. Germline values: CDR1 MGHRA, CDR2 YSYEKL. Here the CDR3 reads CASSQDGLAGFSTDTQYF. CDR3 in DNA: TGCGCCAGCAGCCAAGATGGACTAGCGGGGTTTAGCACAGATACGCAGTATTTT.

This clone appeared a single time. The chain employs TRBV6-1 and TRBJ1-1; D remains ambiguous. The ends were cut back, 8 bases at V and 1 base at J, with 11 bases in the middle. CDR3 length: 13 amino acids. Germline V gene lookup returns CDR1 MNHNS and CDR2 SASEGT. The CDR3 DNA reads as TGTGCCAGCGCGGTCCGAGAGAACACTGAAGCTTTCTTT. Translated: CASAVRENTEAFF.

The chain is built from TRBV6-6 and TRBJ2-7; D is perhaps TRBD1 (6 bases). V was clipped by 1 base and J by 4 bases, with 14 bases between them. The CDR3 runs to 15 residues. Looked up from germline, CDR1 is MNHNY and CDR2 is SVGAGI (reference sequence). CDR3 in DNA: TGTGCCAGCAGTTACTACCCGTTACAGGGATACGAGCAGTACTTC. This encodes CASSYYPLQGYEQYF.

The rearrangement links TRBV4-3 to TRBJ1-2; TRBD1 aligns across 8 bases. V shed 0 bases, J shed 8 bases, and the junction held 8 bases outside the gene matches. Germline CDR1 is LGHNA and CDR2 is YSLEER. This CDR3 is 15 amino acids long. The CDR3 DNA is TGCGCCAGCAGCCAAGACCCCCAGGGGGCGCGGGGCTACACCTTC. Its protein product is CASSQDPQGARGYTF.

V is TRBV19 and J is TRBJ1-1, with 7 bases fitting TRBD1. The junction had 13 bases not matched to a gene; V was cut back by 5 bases and J by 1 base. This CDR3 has 17 amino acids. Germline loops: CDR1 LNHDA, CDR2 SQIVND (reference sequence). The CDR3 DNA reads as TGTGCCAGTAGTTCACAACCTTGGACAGGCTCGAACACTGAAGCTTTCTTT. Its protein product is CASSSQPWTGSNTEAFF. The variable domain in full, completed from reference TRBV19 and TRBJ1-1, reads DGGITQSPKYLFRKEGQNVTLSCEQNLNHDAMYWYRQDPGQGLRLIYYSQIVNDFQKGDIAEGYSVSREKKESFPLTVTSAQKNPTAFYLCASSSQPWTGSNTEAFFGQGTRLTVV.

To note about this clone: Sequence at one end of the junction differs from germline and may be a read error. The chain is built from TRBV7-9 and TRBJ1-1; D is ambiguous. The CDR3 has 14 residues. Germline V gene lookup returns CDR1 SEHNR and CDR2 FQNEAQ (reference sequence). CDR3 residues: CSSSFGQANTEAFF. DNA for the CDR3: TGTTCCAGCAGCTTCGGTCAGGCGAACACTGAAGCTTTCTTT. Supplemented by reference TRBV7-9 and TRBJ1-1, the full variable domain reads DTGVSQNPRHKITKRGQNVTFRCDPISEHNRLYWYRQTLGQGPEFLTYFQNEAQLEKSRLLSDRFSAERPKGSFSTLEIQRTEQGDSAMYLCSSSFGQANTEAFFGQGTRLTVV.

The chain's CDR3 is CATSRGQQETQYF. In nucleotides, the CDR3 is TGTGCCACCTCGCGAGGACAGCAAGAGACCCAGTACTTC. The chain is built from TRBV7-9 and TRBJ2-5; D is possibly TRBD1 (6 bases). The CDR3 is 13 residues long. The V end lost 10 bases, the J end lost 2 bases, and 14 bases lay between the germline ends. Per the germline V gene, CDR1 is SEHNR and CDR2 is FQNEAQ (reference sequence).

The count of this clone is one. V usage is TRBV11-2 and J usage is TRBJ1-6, with 8 positions matching TRBD1. The V segment lost 5 bases and the J segment 10 bases; nucleotides outside the gene matches: 10. CDR3 length equals 15 residues. The germline gives CDR1 SGHAT, CDR2 FQNNGV. The CDR3 here is CASSTRTGKGSPLHF. DNA for the CDR3: TGTGCCAGCAGCACTCGGACAGGGAAAGGATCACCCCTCCACTTT.

The chain uses TRBV27 and TRBJ1-5; weak D call: TRBD1 (6 bases). The CDR3 is 15 amino acids. The V gene lost 3 bases and the J gene lost 4 bases, with 13 bases spanning the gap. Germline V lookup: CDR1 MNHEY, CDR2 SMNVEV (reference sequence). The CDR3 region is CASSFGTNRNQPQHF. The DNA of the CDR3 is TGTGCCAGCAGTTTTGGGACAAATAGGAATCAGCCCCAGCATTTT.

The V call is TRBV20-1, the J call TRBJ2-1; the D is unclear. Trimming removed 6 bases from V and 5 bases from J, with 8 bases in between. The CDR3 is 11 residues long. Germline CDR1 is DFQATT and CDR2 is SNEGSKA (reference sequence). The CDR3 is CSATTDNEQFF. In nucleotides, the CDR3 is TGCAGTGCCACCACTGACAATGAGCAGTTCTTC.

This chain joins TRBV18 and TRBJ2-7, with 9 bases that match TRBD1. The CDR3 covers 13 residues. Trimming cost V 6 bases and J 5 bases; bases outside gene matches: 5. Looked up from germline, CDR1 is KGHSH and CDR2 is LQKENI. The CDR3 region has the DNA TGTGCCAGCTCTAAGGACAGGGGCAACGAGCAGTACTTC. Protein sequence: CASSKDRGNEQYF.

In its sample, this clone was seen once. The chain carries TRBV4-2 and TRBJ2-1, with TRBD1 identical over 11 bases. There are 16 residues in the CDR3. CDR1 LGHNA and CDR2 YNFKEQ come from the germline V gene. The V and J ends lost 6 bases and 8 bases, in that order; junction bases with no gene match: 12. CDR3 sequence reads: CASSHISGQGAYEQFF. As DNA, the CDR3 is TGTGCCAGCAGTCACATCTCCGGACAGGGGGCCTATGAGCAGTTCTTC.

The chain combines TRBV9 with TRBJ2-7; tentatively, D is TRBD1 (5 bases). V lost 4 bases to trimming and J lost 2 bases, with 10 bases between them. This CDR3 has 13 residues. In germline, CDR1 is SGDLS, CDR2 YYNGEE. The CDR3 sequence: CASSQGPAYEQYF. Written as DNA, the CDR3 is TGTGCCAGCAGCCAGGGTCCGGCCTACGAGCAGTACTTC. Based on the CDR3 plus reference TRBV9 and TRBJ2-7, the full variable domain is DSGVTQTPKHLITATGQRVTLRCSPRSGDLSVYWYQQSLDQGLQFLIQYYNGEERAKGNILERFSAQQFPDLHSELNLSSLELGDSALYFCASSQGPAYEQYFGPGTRLTVT.

This clone is a singleton in its sample. The chain carries TRBV27 and TRBJ1-1, with 8 bases fitting TRBD1. Germline-derived CDR1 and CDR2 are MNHEY and SMNVEV (reference sequence). The length of the CDR3 is 16 residues. V was clipped by 6 bases and J by 5 bases; unmatched bases: 14. The CDR3 sequence is CASRKLTDRGGTEAFF. For the CDR3, the DNA is TGTGCCAGCAGGAAACTGACTGACAGGGGTGGGACTGAAGCTTTCTTT.

This chain connects TRBV5-5 to TRBJ2-3; 7 bases are a match to TRBD1. The V gene end was trimmed by 4 bases and the J gene end by 2 bases; junction bases not matched to a gene: 13. Germline V lookup: CDR1 SGHKS, CDR2 YYEKEE (reference sequence). The CDR3 has 17 residues. The CDR3 loop is CASSKDSDRTLTDTQYF. CDR3 bases: TGTGCCAGCAGCAAAGATTCGGACAGGACCCTCACAGATACGCAGTATTTT.

This chain uses TRBV6-5 with TRBJ2-1; 8 bases line up with TRBD2. The CDR3 spans 13 residues. Germline trimming cut 6 bases from V and 10 bases from J; bases unmatched to any gene: 8. The germline V gene has CDR1 MNHEY and CDR2 SVGAGI. The CDR3 coding sequence is TGTGCCAGCAGCGGGGGGGCGGAAAGGGAGCAGTTCTTC. This translates into CASSGGAEREQFF.

The CDR3 loop reads CASSAPGLAYNEQFF. Written as DNA, the CDR3 is TGTGCCAGCAGCGCTCCGGGACTAGCTTACAATGAGCAGTTCTTC. The chain has TRBV9 and TRBJ2-1; 9 nucleotides align to TRBD2. Germline V gives CDR1 SGDLS, CDR2 YYNGEE. The CDR3 totals 15 residues. V lost 3 bases to trimming and J lost 4 bases; unmatched junction nucleotides: 5.

The chain couples TRBV5-4 to TRBJ2-2; D may be TRBD2 (5 bases). This CDR3 has 13 residues. Looked up from germline, CDR1 is SGHNT and CDR2 is YYREEE (reference sequence). V was shortened by 4 bases and J by 6 bases, with 10 bases between the two germline ends. DNA of the CDR3: TGTGCCAGCAGCAGCCGGGAAGCCGGGGAGCTGTTTTTT. Its protein is CASSSREAGELFF. The full variable domain, its missing parts supplied by reference TRBV5-4 and TRBJ2-2, is ETGVTQSPTHLIKTRGQQVTLRCSSQSGHNTVSWYQQALGQGPQFIFQYYREEENGRGNFPPRFSGLQFPNYSSELNVNALELDDSALYLCASSSREAGELFFGEGSRLTVL.